This T cell receptor (beta chain) was identified in a study of T-cell reconstitution after alpha-beta-depleted transplantation in children. The authors prepared the TCRbeta library with unique molecular identifiers. One entry per CDR3 protein results from TCRdb running MiXCR on the PCR reads. This sample has a few hundred thousand distinct CDR3 sequences, with over 25% found just once. The ends lost 3 bases at V and 7 bases at J; junction bases unmatched: 9. The CDR3 extends over 17 amino acids. The germline CDR1 and CDR2 sequences are SGHDN and FVKESK. Regarding this clonotype: Antigen specificity is unknown.

Study-level results: By about two months after transplant, alpha-beta T cells reportedly arose from several hundred graft clones that had expanded.

This TCR derives from a boy under two years old with Wiskott-Aldrich syndrome, due to receive a stem cell transplant. The source was PBMCs, collected before TCRalphabeta/CD19-depleted stem cell transplant. The rearrangement links TRBV14 to TRBJ2-2; 12 bases agree with TRBD2. CDR3 region: CASSQLAGGPVGGELFF. CDR3 coding DNA: TGTGCCAGCAGCCAGCTAGCGGGAGGGCCTGTTGGCGGGGAGCTGTTTTTT.